This is a list of T cell receptor beta chains from one sample in a study of blood T cell repertoires in COVID-19. Data came from immunoSEQ multiplex PCR; TCRdb stores just in-frame clones and leaves some out. The sample contains a few hundred thousand clones, 86% of which appear only once. Sequenced sample: peripheral blood. The receptors come from a man in his forties who had recovered from COVID-19. The CDR3 runs from the conserved cysteine through the conserved F or W. A D gene is named only where the DNA matches it firmly. Clone size is not always given. Where it is, it says once, few, many or a class for expanded clones.

CDR3aa | CDR3nt | d_gene | abundance | j_gene | v_gene
CASSLTLITGGPDEQFF | TGTGCCAGCAGCTTAACTTTGATAACGGGGGGGCCCGATGAGCAGTTCTTC | TRBD2 | NA | TRBJ2-1 | TRBV7-8
CASSLAGVRGTQYF | TGTGCCAGCAGCTTAGCCGGGGTCCGGGGGACCCAGTACTTC | NA | NA | TRBJ2-5 | TRBV13
CASTSSAEGVYNEQFF | TGTGCCAGCACCTCTTCGGCTGAGGGAGTTTACAATGAGCAGTTCTTC | NA | NA | TRBJ2-1 | TRBV4-2
CASSLNPGSTNEQFF | TGTGCCAGCAGCTTAAACCCTGGGAGTACCAATGAGCAGTTCTTC | NA | few | TRBJ2-1 | TRBV7-6
CASSPDRVGSGNTIYF | TGTGCCAGCTCACCGGACAGGGTTGGTTCTGGAAACACCATATATTTT | TRBD1 | NA | TRBJ1-3 | TRBV18
CASSSGHNQPQHF | TGCGCCAGCAGTTCAGGACACAATCAGCCCCAGCATTTT | NA | NA | TRBJ1-5 | TRBV5-1
CASSVLISELTRTGELFF | TGCGCCAGCAGTGTTTTAATCAGCGAACTAACACGCACCGGGGAGCTGTTTTTT | NA | NA | TRBJ2-2 | TRBV10-2
CASSSTRPDRFGYTF | TGTGCCAGCAGCTCTACCCGCCCGGACAGATTCGGCTACACCTTC | NA | once | TRBJ1-2 | TRBV7-9
CSVGSQGPDEQYF | TGCAGCGTTGGAAGCCAGGGGCCCGACGAGCAGTACTTC | NA | NA | TRBJ2-7 | TRBV29-1
CASSPGGGQAITEAFF | TGTGCCAGTAGTCCCGGGGGCGGACAGGCTATCACTGAAGCTTTCTTT | TRBD1 | NA | TRBJ1-1 | TRBV19
CASSPPRAFGGYEQYF | TGTGCCAGCAGCCCCCCTAGGGCGTTTGGAGGCTACGAGCAGTACTTC | NA | NA | TRBJ2-7 | TRBV11-2
CASRGEQGIYEQYF | TGTGCCAGCAGGGGAGAGCAGGGGATCTACGAGCAGTACTTC | NA | NA | TRBJ2-7 | TRBV11-2
CASSQTVTGELFF | TGTGCCAGCAGTCAAACAGTGACCGGGGAGCTGTTTTTT | NA | NA | TRBJ2-2 | TRBV6-2/TRBV6-3